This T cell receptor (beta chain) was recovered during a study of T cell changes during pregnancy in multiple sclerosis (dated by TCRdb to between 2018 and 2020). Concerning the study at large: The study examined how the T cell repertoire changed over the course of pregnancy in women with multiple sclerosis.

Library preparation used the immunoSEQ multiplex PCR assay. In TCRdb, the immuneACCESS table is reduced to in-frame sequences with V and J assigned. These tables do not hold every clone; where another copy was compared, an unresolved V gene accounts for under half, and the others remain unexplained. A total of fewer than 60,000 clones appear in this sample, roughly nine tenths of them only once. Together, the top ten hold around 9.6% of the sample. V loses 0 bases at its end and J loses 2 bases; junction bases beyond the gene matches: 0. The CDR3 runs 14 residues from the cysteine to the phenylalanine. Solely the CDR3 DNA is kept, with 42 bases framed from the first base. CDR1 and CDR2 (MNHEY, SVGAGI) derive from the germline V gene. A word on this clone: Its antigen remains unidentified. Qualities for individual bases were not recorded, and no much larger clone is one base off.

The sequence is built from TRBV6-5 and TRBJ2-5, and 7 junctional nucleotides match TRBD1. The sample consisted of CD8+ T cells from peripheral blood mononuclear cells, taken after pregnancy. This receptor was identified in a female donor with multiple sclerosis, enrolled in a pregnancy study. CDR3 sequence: CASSYSDRQETQYF. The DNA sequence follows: TGTGCCAGCAGTTACTCGGACAGGCAAGAGACCCAGTACTTC.